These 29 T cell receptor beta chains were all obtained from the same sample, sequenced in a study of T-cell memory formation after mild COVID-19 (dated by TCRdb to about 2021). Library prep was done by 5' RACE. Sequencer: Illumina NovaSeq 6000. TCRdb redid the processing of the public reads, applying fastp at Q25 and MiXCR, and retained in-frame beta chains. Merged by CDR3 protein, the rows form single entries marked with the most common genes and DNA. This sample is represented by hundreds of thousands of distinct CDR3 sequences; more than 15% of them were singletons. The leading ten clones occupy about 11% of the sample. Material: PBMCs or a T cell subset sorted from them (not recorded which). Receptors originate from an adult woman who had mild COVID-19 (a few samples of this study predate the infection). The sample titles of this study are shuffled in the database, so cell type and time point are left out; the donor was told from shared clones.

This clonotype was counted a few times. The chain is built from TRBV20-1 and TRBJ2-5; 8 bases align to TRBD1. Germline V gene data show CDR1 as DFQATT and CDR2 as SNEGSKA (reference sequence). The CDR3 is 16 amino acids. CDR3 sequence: CSAQGGRGRVGETQYF. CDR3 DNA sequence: TGCAGCGCACAGGGGGGCAGGGGGCGCGTTGGAGAGACCCAGTACTTC.

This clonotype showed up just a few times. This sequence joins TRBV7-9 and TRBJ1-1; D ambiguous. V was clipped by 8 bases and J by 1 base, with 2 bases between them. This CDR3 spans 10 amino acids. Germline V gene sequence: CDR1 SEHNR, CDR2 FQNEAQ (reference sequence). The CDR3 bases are TGTGCCAGCGAGAACACTGAAGCTTTCTTT. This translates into CASENTEAFF.

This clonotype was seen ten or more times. The CDR3 region is CASSQPGGKRGETQYF. CDR3 bases: TGCGCCAGCAGCCAACCCGGGGGAAAGAGGGGAGAGACCCAGTACTTC. The gene calls are TRBV4-1 and TRBJ2-5; TRBD2 might be the D (6 bases). This CDR3 spans 16 amino acids. With 2 bases removed from V and 4 bases from J, the gap between germline ends came to 17 bases. Germline CDR1 is MGHRA and CDR2 is YSYEKL.

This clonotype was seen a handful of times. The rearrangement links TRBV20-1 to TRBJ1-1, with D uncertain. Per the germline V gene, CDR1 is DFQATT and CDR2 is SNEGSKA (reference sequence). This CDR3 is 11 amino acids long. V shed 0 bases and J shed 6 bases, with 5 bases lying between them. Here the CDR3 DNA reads TGCAGTGCTAGAGATTTCTCTGAAGCTTTCTTT. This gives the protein CSARDFSEAFF.

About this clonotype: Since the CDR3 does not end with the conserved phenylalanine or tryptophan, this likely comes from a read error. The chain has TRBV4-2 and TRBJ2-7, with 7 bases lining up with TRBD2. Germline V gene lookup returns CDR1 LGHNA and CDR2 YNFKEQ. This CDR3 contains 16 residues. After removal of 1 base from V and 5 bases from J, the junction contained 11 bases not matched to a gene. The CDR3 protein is CASSQVLRDYPDEQYL. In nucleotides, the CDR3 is TGTGCCAGCAGCCAAGTTCTCCGGGACTACCCTGACGAGCAGTACTTA.

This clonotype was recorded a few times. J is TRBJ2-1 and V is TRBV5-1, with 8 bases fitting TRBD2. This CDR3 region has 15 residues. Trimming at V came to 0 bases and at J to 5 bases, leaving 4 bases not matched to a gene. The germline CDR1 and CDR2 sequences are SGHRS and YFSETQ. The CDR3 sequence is CASSLVAGQNNEQFF. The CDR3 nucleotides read TGCGCCAGCAGCTTGGTAGCGGGGCAAAACAATGAGCAGTTCTTC.

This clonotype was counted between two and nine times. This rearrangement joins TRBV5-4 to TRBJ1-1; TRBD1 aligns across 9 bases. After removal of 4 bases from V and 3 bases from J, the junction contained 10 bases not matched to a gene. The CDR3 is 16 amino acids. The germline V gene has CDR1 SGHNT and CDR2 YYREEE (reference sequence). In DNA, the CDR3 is TGTGCCAGCAGCCCTGGGACAGGGAATGCGGACACTGAAGCTTTCTTT. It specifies CASSPGTGNADTEAFF.

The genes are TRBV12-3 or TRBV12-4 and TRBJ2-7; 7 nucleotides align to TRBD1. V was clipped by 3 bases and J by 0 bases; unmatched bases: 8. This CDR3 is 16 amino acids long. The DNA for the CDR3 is TGTGCCAGCAGTTTTGGTTGGGACAGTGACTCCTACGAGCAGTACTTC. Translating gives CASSFGWDSDSYEQYF.

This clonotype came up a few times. CDR3 sequence (DNA): TGTGCCAGCAGTTCCCCACGCAGCCGGCGGGAGACCCAGTACTTC. Its protein product is CASSSPRSRRETQYF. V usage is TRBV12-3 or TRBV12-4 and J usage is TRBJ2-5, with no clear D. V was cut by 4 bases and J by 5 bases, with 17 bases left in between. The CDR3 runs 15 residues.

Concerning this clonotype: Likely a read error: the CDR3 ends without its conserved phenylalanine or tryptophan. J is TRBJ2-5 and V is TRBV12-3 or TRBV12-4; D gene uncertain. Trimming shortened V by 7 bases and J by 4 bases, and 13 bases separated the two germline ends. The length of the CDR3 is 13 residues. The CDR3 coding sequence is TGTGCCAGCAAAATACGCAGTGGAGAGACCCAGTACATC. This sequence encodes CASKIRSGETQYI.

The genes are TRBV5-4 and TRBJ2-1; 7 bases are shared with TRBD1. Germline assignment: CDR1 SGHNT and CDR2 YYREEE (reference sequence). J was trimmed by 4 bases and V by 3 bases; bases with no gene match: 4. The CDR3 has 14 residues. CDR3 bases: TGTGCCAGCAGCTCACAGGGGACGTACAATGAGCAGTTCTTC. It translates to CASSSQGTYNEQFF.

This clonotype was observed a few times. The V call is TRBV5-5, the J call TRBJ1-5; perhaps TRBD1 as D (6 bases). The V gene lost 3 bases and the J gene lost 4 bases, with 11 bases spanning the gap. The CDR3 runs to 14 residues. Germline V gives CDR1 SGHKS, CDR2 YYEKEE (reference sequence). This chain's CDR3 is CASSSGTPNQPQHF. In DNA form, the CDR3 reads TGTGCCAGCAGCTCCGGGACACCTAATCAGCCCCAGCATTTT.

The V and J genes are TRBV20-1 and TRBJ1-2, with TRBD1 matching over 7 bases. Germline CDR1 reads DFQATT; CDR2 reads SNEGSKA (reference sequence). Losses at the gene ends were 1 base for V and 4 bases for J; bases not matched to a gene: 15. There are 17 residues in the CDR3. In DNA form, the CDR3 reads TGCAGTGCTAGAGGACGACAGGGTTTGGAGGAGATCTATGGCTACACCTTC. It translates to CSARGRQGLEEIYGYTF.

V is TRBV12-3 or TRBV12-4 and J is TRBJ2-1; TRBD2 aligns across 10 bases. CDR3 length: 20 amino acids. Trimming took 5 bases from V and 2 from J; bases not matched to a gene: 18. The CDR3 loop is CASSAAGGLAPGRTYNEQFF. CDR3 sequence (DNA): TGTGCCAGCAGTGCAGCCGGGGGACTAGCGCCCGGGCGAACCTACAATGAGCAGTTCTTC.

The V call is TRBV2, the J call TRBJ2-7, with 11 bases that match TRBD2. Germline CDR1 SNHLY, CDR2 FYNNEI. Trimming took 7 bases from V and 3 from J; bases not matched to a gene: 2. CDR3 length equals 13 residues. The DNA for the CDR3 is TGTGCCAGCAAGCTAGCGGGAGGCTACGAGCAGTACTTC. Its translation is CASKLAGGYEQYF. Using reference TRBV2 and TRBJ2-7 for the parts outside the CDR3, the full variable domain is EPEVTQTPSHQVTQMGQEVILRCVPISNHLYFYWYRQILGQKVEFLVSFYNNEISEKSEIFDDQFSVERPDGSNFTLKIRSTKLEDSAMYFCASKLAGGYEQYFGPGTRLTVT.

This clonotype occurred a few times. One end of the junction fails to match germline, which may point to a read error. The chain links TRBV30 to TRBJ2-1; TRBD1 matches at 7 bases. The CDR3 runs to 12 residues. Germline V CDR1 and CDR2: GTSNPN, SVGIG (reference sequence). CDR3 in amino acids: CSTGSSYNEQFF. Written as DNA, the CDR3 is TGCTCGACAGGGAGTTCCTACAATGAGCAGTTCTTC.

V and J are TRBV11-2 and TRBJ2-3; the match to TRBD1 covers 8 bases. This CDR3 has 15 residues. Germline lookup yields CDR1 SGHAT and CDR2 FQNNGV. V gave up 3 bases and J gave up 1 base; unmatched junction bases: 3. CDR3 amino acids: CASSFLTGGTDTQYF. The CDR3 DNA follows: TGTGCCAGCAGCTTCTTGACAGGGGGCACAGATACGCAGTATTTT.

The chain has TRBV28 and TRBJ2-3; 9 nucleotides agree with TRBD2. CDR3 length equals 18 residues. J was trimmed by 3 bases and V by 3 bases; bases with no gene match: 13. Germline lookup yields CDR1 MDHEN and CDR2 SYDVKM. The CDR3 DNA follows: TGTGCCAGCAGTTTCCCTATCGAGGGACTAGCAAGTACAGATACGCAGTATTTT. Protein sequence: CASSFPIEGLASTDTQYF.

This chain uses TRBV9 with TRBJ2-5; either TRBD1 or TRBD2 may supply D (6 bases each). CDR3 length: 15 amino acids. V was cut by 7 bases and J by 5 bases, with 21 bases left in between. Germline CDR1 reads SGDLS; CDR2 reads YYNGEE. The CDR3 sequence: CASCREGGGGETQYF. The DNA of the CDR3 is TGTGCCAGCTGCCGAGAGGGGGGAGGAGGCGAGACCCAGTACTTC. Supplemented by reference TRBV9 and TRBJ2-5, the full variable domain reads DSGVTQTPKHLITATGQRVTLRCSPRSGDLSVYWYQQSLDQGLQFLIQYYNGEERAKGNILERFSAQQFPDLHSELNLSSLELGDSALYFCASCREGGGGETQYFGPGTRLLVL.

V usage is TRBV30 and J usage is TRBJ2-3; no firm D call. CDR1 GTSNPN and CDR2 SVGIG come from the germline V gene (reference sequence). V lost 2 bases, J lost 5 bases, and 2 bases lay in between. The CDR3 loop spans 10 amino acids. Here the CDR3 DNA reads TGTGCCTGGAGTCTAGATACGCAGTATTTT. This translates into CAWSLDTQYF.

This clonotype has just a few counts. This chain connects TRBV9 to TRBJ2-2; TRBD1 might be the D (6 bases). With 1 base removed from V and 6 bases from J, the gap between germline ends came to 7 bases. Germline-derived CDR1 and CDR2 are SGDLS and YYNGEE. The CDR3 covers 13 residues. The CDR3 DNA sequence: TGTGCCAGCAGCGTAAGGGGGTCCGGGGAGCTGTTTTTT. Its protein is CASSVRGSGELFF.

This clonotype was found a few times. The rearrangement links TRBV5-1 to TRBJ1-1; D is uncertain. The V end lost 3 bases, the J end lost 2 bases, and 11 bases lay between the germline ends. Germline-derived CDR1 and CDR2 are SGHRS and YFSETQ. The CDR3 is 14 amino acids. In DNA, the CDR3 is TGCGCCAGCAGCTCCTCCCAGGACAACACTGAAGCTTTCTTT. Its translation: CASSSSQDNTEAFF.

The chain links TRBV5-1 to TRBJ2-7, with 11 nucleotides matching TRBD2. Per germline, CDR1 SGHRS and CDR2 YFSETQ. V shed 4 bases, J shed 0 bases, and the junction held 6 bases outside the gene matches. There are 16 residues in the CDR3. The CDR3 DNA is TGCGCCAGCAGCACCACTAGCGGGGGTTTCTCCTACGAGCAGTACTTC. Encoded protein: CASSTTSGGFSYEQYF. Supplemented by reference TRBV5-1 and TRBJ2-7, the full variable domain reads KAGVTQTPRYLIKTRGQQVTLSCSPISGHRSVSWYQQTPGQGLQFLFEYFSETQRNKGNFPGRFSGRQFSNSRSEMNVSTLELGDSALYLCASSTTSGGFSYEQYFGPGTRLTVT.

The CDR3 is CASRPQGGGGDTQYF. As DNA, the CDR3 is TGCGCCAGCCGCCCCCAAGGTGGCGGGGGGGATACGCAGTATTTT. This chain links TRBV5-1 with TRBJ2-3; 8 bases match TRBD2. Unmatched junction bases numbered 13, after V lost 7 bases and J lost 6 bases. CDR1 and CDR2 from the germline V gene are SGHRS and YFSETQ. The CDR3 totals 15 residues. Filled out from reference TRBV5-1 and TRBJ2-3, the complete variable domain reads KAGVTQTPRYLIKTRGQQVTLSCSPISGHRSVSWYQQTPGQGLQFLFEYFSETQRNKGNFPGRFSGRQFSNSRSEMNVSTLELGDSALYLCASRPQGGGGDTQYFGPGTRLTVL.

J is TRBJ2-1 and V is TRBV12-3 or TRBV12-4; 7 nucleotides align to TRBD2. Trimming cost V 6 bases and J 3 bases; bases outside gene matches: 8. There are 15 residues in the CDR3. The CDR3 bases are TGTGCCAGCAGGGGGAGGAGCGGGATCTACAATGAGCAGTTCTTC. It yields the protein CASRGRSGIYNEQFF.

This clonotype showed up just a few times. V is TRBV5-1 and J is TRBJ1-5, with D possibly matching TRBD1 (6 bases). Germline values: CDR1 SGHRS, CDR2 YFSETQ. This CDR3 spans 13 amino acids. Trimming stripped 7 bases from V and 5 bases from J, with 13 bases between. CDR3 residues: CASGTGPDQPQHF. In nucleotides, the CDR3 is TGCGCCAGCGGAACAGGGCCGGATCAGCCCCAGCATTTT.

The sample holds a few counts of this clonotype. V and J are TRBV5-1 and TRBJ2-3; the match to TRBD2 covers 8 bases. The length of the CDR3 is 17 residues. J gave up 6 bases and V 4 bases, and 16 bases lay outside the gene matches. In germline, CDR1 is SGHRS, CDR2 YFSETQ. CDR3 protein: CASSTSGGAGVGDTQYF. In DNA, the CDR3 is TGCGCCAGCAGCACCTCCGGGGGAGCGGGGGTCGGGGATACGCAGTATTTT.

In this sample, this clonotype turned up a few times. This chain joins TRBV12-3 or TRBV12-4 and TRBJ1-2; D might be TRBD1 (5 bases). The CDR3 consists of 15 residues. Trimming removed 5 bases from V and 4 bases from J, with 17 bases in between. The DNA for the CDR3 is TGTGCCAGCAGTGATCCTCACAGGATCACCTATGGCTACACCTTC. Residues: CASSDPHRITYGYTF.

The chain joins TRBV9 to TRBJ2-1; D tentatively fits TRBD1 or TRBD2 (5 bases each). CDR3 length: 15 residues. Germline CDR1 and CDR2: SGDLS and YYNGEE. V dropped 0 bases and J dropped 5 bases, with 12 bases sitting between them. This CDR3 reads CASSVEGTTNNEQFF. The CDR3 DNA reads TGTGCCAGCAGCGTAGAGGGGACGACCAACAATGAGCAGTTCTTC.